Sequencing of this T cell receptor beta chain was carried out in a study of blood T cell repertoires in COVID-19. Study as a whole: The samples span acute and convalescent COVID-19 from the United States, Italy and Spain. From T cells, B-cell-depleted T cells, or PBMCs came the material, which was cDNA or gDNA.

Per the study methods: Using reference gene primer amplification, nucleated cell counts were estimated. Sequencing was performed with immunoSEQ multiplex PCR; in TCRdb, only in-frame clones are kept and a portion is missing. The DNA gave D and trimming, while V, J and clone size come from that table. The sample contains about 59,000 clones, about 72% of which appear only once. The CDR3 covers 13 residues. The junction had 5 bases not matched to a gene; V was cut back by 5 bases and J by 8 bases. Germline V gene sequence: CDR1 LNHDA, CDR2 SQIVND (reference sequence). The chain joins TRBV19 to TRBJ1-1; 10 nucleotides agree with TRBD1. The source material was peripheral blood. The receptor comes from an elderly man with acute or convalescent COVID-19. CDR3 sequence (DNA): TGTGCCAGTAGTCCCGACAGGGGGCTAGAAGCTTTCTTT. This codes for CASSPDRGLEAFF.